Included here is one TCR beta chain sequence, with context. Using immunoSEQ multiplex PCR, the repertoire was profiled, and TCRdb retains in-frame clones only, with some absent. The sample has approximately 28,000 clones; approximately 93% are singletons. This sample stems from a study of blood T cell repertoires in COVID-19. Study context: From T cells, B-cell-depleted T cells, or PBMCs came the material, which was cDNA or gDNA.

V dropped 3 bases and J dropped 3; count of bases not matched to a gene: 3. The germline V gene has CDR1 SGHRS and CDR2 YFSETQ. The CDR3 runs 15 residues. The sequencing sample was made of peripheral blood. The chain couples TRBV5-1 to TRBJ2-7; 13 nucleotides agree with TRBD2. This clonotype originated in a woman aged 70-85 years with COVID-19, enrolled during active disease. CDR3 sequence (DNA): TGCGCCAGCAGCTGGACTAGCGGGAGAATCTACGAGCAGTACTTC. Protein: CASSWTSGRIYEQYF.